This T cell receptor (beta chain) was profiled in a study of response to subunit inactivated influenza vaccine. Points from the study as a whole: Only a handful of new T cells, the authors suggested, are recruited with each seasonal influenza vaccination.

Germline V gene sequence: CDR1 SNHLY, CDR2 FYNNEI. V trimming: 3 bases; J trimming: 3 bases; junction bases outside the gene matches: 3. The length of the CDR3 is 15 residues. TCRdb re-derived calls from the RT-PCR reads in MiXCR, one entry per CDR3 protein. The table includes some 570,000 distinct CDR3 sequences, 11% detected once. A note on this clonotype: Its matching antigen is unknown.

This same sample was also taken into another study, of T cells expressing NK-cell markers. That source adds: Researchers built TCR beta cDNA using 5'RACE template switching with UMIs. Source material for TCR beta repertoires consisted of sorted CD3+CD56+NKG2C+, CD3+CD56+NKG2C- and CD3+CD56-NKG2C+ T cells. Among the experiments, several used an anti-gamma-delta TCR antibody to restrict sorting to alpha-beta TCR T cells. The leading position in the CD3+CD56-NKG2C+ fraction of several donors also went to these clonotypes.

The source is a man aged 50-59 years who received an inactivated influenza vaccine. Sequences were derived from PBMCs from blood, sampled on the day of vaccination. The chain joins TRBV2 to TRBJ2-5; 11 nucleotides match TRBD2. CDR3 bases: TGTGCCAGCAGTGATATGGGACTAGCGGAAGAGACCCAGTACTTC. Amino acids: CASSDMGLAEETQYF.